The entry that follows covers one TCR beta chain sequence. The method was immunoSEQ multiplex PCR; TCRdb's version includes in-frame clones alone and lacks a portion of them. Of 95,000 to 150,000 clones listed, around nine tenths are singletons. The data originate from a study of blood T cell repertoires in COVID-19. Across the study: T cells, B-cell-depleted T cells, or PBMCs provided the cDNA or gDNA that served as material.

The ends lost 0 bases at V and 7 bases at J; junction bases unmatched: 7. The CDR3 sequence is 16 residues long. CDR1 and CDR2 from the germline V gene are SGHNT and YYREEE (reference sequence). This TCR was sampled from a woman in her fifties or sixties with active or convalescent COVID-19. The genes are TRBV5-4 and TRBJ2-1, with TRBD2 matching 10 bases. The specimen sequenced was peripheral blood. The CDR3 DNA reads as TGTGCCAGCAGCTTGGAATGGAGCGGGAGGGAGAATGAGCAGTTCTTC. Translated, it gives CASSLEWSGRENEQFF.